This T cell receptor beta chain was identified during a study of tumor T cells in aggressive B-cell lymphoma. The CDR3 spans 17 residues. V trimming: 3 bases; J trimming: 2 bases; junction bases outside the gene matches: 8. CDR1 and CDR2 (germline): SGHRS, YFSETQ. TCRdb keeps only in-frame clones here, not all; method: immunoSEQ multiplex PCR. The sample comprises about 3,700 clones, almost 85% of which are singletons, and about 50% rests with the top ten. This rearrangement joins TRBV5-1 to TRBJ2-3; 11 bases are a match to TRBD2. The sequencing sample was made of tumor tissue. This TCR came from an adult with diffuse large B cell lymphoma. CDR3 in amino acids: CASSWDPSGGSTDTQYF. The CDR3 bases are TGCGCCAGCAGCTGGGACCCTAGCGGGGGGTCCACAGATACGCAGTATTTT.